The 26 T cell receptor beta chains in this list originate from one sample, sequenced in a study of blood T cell repertoires in COVID-19. Measured with immunoSEQ multiplex PCR; TCRdb has only the in-frame clones, and not every one. The data contain more than 300,000 clones, about nine tenths of them seen just once; the ten biggest clones take up about 4.1%. Sequenced: PBMCs or T cells enriched from blood (not recorded which). Receptors were obtained from a man aged 30-40 years who had recovered from COVID-19.

The chain links TRBV4-1 to TRBJ2-1; D gene uncertain. The CDR3 runs 12 residues. V gave up 3 bases and J gave up 6 bases, with 6 bases separating them. Germline V lookup: CDR1 MGHRA, CDR2 YSYEKL. CDR3 residues: CASSQSSNEQFF. The CDR3 bases are TGCGCCAGCAGCCAGAGTAGCAATGAGCAGTTCTTC.

This clone was counted only a few times. The chain links TRBV4-1 to TRBJ2-1; 10 bases map to TRBD2. With V trimmed by 1 base and J by 3 bases, 3 bases remained unmatched. The germline CDR1 and CDR2 sequences are MGHRA and YSYEKL. The CDR3 length is 16 residues. Here the CDR3 DNA reads TGCGCCAGCAGCCAAGGGACTAGCGGATTCTACAATGAGCAGTTCTTC. The encoded protein is CASSQGTSGFYNEQFF.

The rearrangement links TRBV7-9 to TRBJ1-2; 9 nucleotides align to TRBD1. Germline V gene data show CDR1 as SEHNR and CDR2 as FQNEAQ (reference sequence). Trimming removed 4 bases from V and 14 bases from J; junction bases left unmatched: 11. The CDR3 runs to 13 residues. Written as DNA, the CDR3 is TGTGCCAGCAGCTCCGGGACAGGGAGGTCGAGTACCTTC. Translation: CASSSGTGRSSTF.

The chain has TRBV27 and TRBJ1-3; D unclear. In germline, CDR1 is MNHEY, CDR2 SMNVEV (reference sequence). V was cut by 6 bases and J by 2 bases, with 11 bases left in between. The CDR3 is made up of 14 amino acids. The CDR3 loop is CASRGIAAGNTIYF. CDR3 DNA sequence: TGTGCCAGCAGGGGGATAGCGGCTGGAAACACCATATATTTT.

CDR3: CASPDRPPGPHQPQHF. The CDR3 nucleotides read TGTGCCAGCCCGGACAGGCCCCCCGGCCCCCATCAGCCCCAGCATTTT. The chain recombines TRBV21-1 with TRBJ1-5; the table's D call, TRBD1, was not checked against the DNA. TRBV21-1 corresponds to a pseudogene. The CDR3 spans 16 residues.

The rearrangement uses TRBV6-1 and TRBJ2-7, with 8 bases that match TRBD2. Germline V CDR1 and CDR2: MNHNS, SASEGT. The trim removed 4 bases at V and 4 bases at J, leaving 12 bases unmatched. The CDR3 is 16 amino acids. The CDR3 DNA follows: TGTGCCAGCAGTGCAACCGGGACTAGAGGAAAGTACGAGCAGTACTTC. Translation gives CASSATGTRGKYEQYF.

The J gene is TRBJ2-7, the V gene TRBV5-4, with TRBD2 as a possible D gene (6 bases). V was trimmed by 5 bases and J by 2 bases, leaving 11 bases between them. The CDR3 consists of 13 residues. Germline-derived CDR1 and CDR2 are SGHNT and YYREEE (reference sequence). The CDR3 here is CASSWPGAYEQYF. CDR3 coding DNA: TGTGCCAGCAGTTGGCCGGGAGCCTACGAGCAGTACTTC.

The V and J genes are TRBV11-2 and TRBJ2-7; unclear D gene. The germline V gene has CDR1 SGHAT and CDR2 FQNNGV. With 5 bases removed from V and 0 bases from J, the gap between germline ends came to 5 bases. This CDR3 contains 12 residues. The CDR3 region is CASSTSSYEQYF. CDR3 nucleotides: TGTGCCAGCAGCACGAGCTCCTACGAGCAGTACTTC.

This sequence joins TRBV11-2 and TRBJ1-1; weak D call: TRBD1 (6 bases). Germline values: CDR1 SGHAT, CDR2 FQNNGV. This CDR3 contains 16 residues. Trimming stripped 5 bases from V and 5 bases from J, with 21 bases between. The CDR3 DNA is TGTGCCAGCAGCGACTGGGGGGGCGGCTCGAGGACTGAAGCTTTCTTT. Its protein product is CASSDWGGGSRTEAFF. Combining the CDR3 with reference TRBV11-2 and TRBJ1-1 gives the whole variable domain EAGVAQSPRYKIIEKRQSVAFWCNPISGHATLYWYQQILGQGPKLLIQFQNNGVVDDSQLPKDRFSAERLKGVDSTLKIQPAKLEDSAVYLCASSDWGGGSRTEAFFGQGTRLTVV.

This clone appeared once. V and J are TRBV15 and TRBJ1-5; tentatively, D is TRBD1 (6 bases). Germline V gene sequence: CDR1 LNHNV, CDR2 YYDKDF (reference sequence). The CDR3 consists of 18 residues. Trimming shortened V by 4 bases and J by 6 bases, and 25 bases separated the two germline ends. The CDR3 region has the DNA TGTGCCACCAGCACCTACTTCGACACATTACACAGGGTTCAGCCCCAGCATTTT. Translated, it gives CATSTYFDTLHRVQPQHF.

This clone has just a few counts. This rearrangement joins TRBV11-2 to TRBJ2-3; 10 nucleotides align to TRBD2. CDR1 is SGHAT, CDR2 FQNNGV, per germline. The CDR3 runs to 17 residues. J gave up 6 bases and V 6 bases, and 15 bases lay outside the gene matches. The CDR3, as DNA: TGTGCCAGCAGAGCAACCTCCATAGCGGGAGGAGTGGATACGCAGTATTTT. This codes for CASRATSIAGGVDTQYF.

The rearrangement uses TRBV11-2 and TRBJ1-1, with 11 bases fitting TRBD1. V was clipped by 3 bases and J by 5 bases; unmatched bases: 5. This CDR3 comprises 15 residues. Germline CDR1 SGHAT, CDR2 FQNNGV. The CDR3 protein is CASSLGTGGKTEAFF. CDR3 coding DNA: TGTGCCAGCAGCTTGGGGACAGGGGGAAAGACTGAAGCTTTCTTT.

The V gene is TRBV24-1, the J gene TRBJ2-5, with 11 bases fitting TRBD2. CDR3 length: 15 residues. V shed 5 bases and J 1 base; nucleotides not matched to a gene: 2. Per germline, CDR1 KGHDR and CDR2 SFDVKD. The CDR3 sequence is CATSATSGSQETQYF. For the CDR3, the DNA is TGTGCCACCAGTGCTACTAGCGGGAGCCAAGAGACCCAGTACTTC.

This chain joins TRBV3-1 (or the pseudogene TRBV3-2) and TRBJ1-4, with D unresolved. Trimming stripped 0 bases from V and 3 bases from J, with 11 bases between. This CDR3 contains 16 residues. Germline lookup yields CDR1 LGHDT and CDR2 YNNKEL (reference sequence). CDR3 DNA sequence: TGTGCCAGCAGCCAAGATTGGGCAGGCGCTAATGAAAAACTGTTTTTT. This gives the protein CASSQDWAGANEKLFF.

This chain uses TRBV24-1 with TRBJ1-4, with D maybe TRBD1 (6 bases). CDR1 and CDR2 from the germline V gene are KGHDR and SFDVKD. Trimming took off 0 bases at V and 10 bases at J, with 11 bases between the two ends. The CDR3 runs to 14 residues. The CDR3 nucleotides read TGTGCCACCAGTGATTTGTTCAGGGGTGGAAAACTGTTTTTT. Protein product: CATSDLFRGGKLFF.

This sequence joins TRBV4-1 and TRBJ2-1; possible D gene TRBD1, 6 bases. The CDR3 spans 16 residues. Germline values: CDR1 MGHRA, CDR2 YSYEKL. Trimming removed 1 base from V and 2 bases from J, with 12 bases in between. The CDR3 DNA is TGCGCCAGCAGCCAAGCCGGGCAGGGGCCCTACAATGAGCAGTTCTTC. Translating gives CASSQAGQGPYNEQFF.

The rearrangement links TRBV2 to TRBJ1-3, with 9 nucleotides matching TRBD1. Germline CDR1 is SNHLY and CDR2 is FYNNEI. The CDR3 runs to 14 residues. The J segment lost 2 bases and the V segment lost 7 bases, leaving 3 bases of the junction unmatched. Here the CDR3 reads CASTRDRAGNTIYF. DNA for the CDR3: TGTGCCAGCACAAGGGACAGGGCTGGAAACACCATATATTTT.

The chain joins TRBV5-4 to TRBJ1-2; D call uncertain. The length of the CDR3 is 13 residues. Germline CDR1 is SGHNT and CDR2 is YYREEE (reference sequence). Trimming took 5 bases from V and 4 from J, leaving 12 bases between them. CDR3 in amino acids: CASRTFGVYGYTF. The CDR3 DNA is TGTGCCAGCAGAACTTTCGGAGTCTATGGCTACACCTTC. The variable domain in full, with the rest retrieved from reference TRBV5-4 and TRBJ1-2, is ETGVTQSPTHLIKTRGQQVTLRCSSQSGHNTVSWYQQALGQGPQFIFQYYREEENGRGNFPPRFSGLQFPNYSSELNVNALELDDSALYLCASRTFGVYGYTFGSGTRLTVV.

The rearrangement joins TRBV7-6 to TRBJ2-7; TRBD1 aligns across 8 bases. V shed 4 bases and J 3 bases; nucleotides not matched to a gene: 14. Germline lookup yields CDR1 SGHVS and CDR2 FNYEAQ. The CDR3 is made up of 17 amino acids. The CDR3 nucleotides are TGTGCCAGCAGCTCCCCCTGGGCAGGGGGCAGGGACTACGAGCAGTACTTC. Amino acids: CASSSPWAGGRDYEQYF.

In DNA form, the CDR3 reads TGTGCCAGCAGCTTACAGGGGGCGGGGAACTATGGCTACACCTTC. Amino acids: CASSLQGAGNYGYTF. The rearrangement links TRBV5-8 to TRBJ1-2; 9 bases line up with TRBD1. The trim removed 2 bases at V and 2 bases at J, leaving 4 bases unmatched. This CDR3 has 15 residues. CDR1 and CDR2 from the germline V gene are SGHTS and YDEGEE.

The chain combines TRBV6-5 with TRBJ2-7, with 11 positions matching TRBD1. V lost 7 bases to trimming and J lost 4 bases; unmatched junction nucleotides: 6. Per the germline V gene, CDR1 is MNHEY and CDR2 is SVGAGI. The CDR3 is made up of 14 amino acids. As DNA, the CDR3 is TGTGCCAGCATCGAGGACAGGGGGCTTTACGAGCAGTACTTC. Protein product: CASIEDRGLYEQYF.

The genes are TRBV9 and TRBJ2-3; no firm D call. The V gene's germline CDR1 is SGDLS and CDR2 YYNGEE. The CDR3 has 12 amino acids. V lost 0 bases and J 4 bases, leaving 3 bases between the germline ends. CDR3 residues: CASSVEPDTQYF. CDR3 bases: TGTGCCAGCAGCGTAGAGCCAGATACGCAGTATTTT.

This clone was observed a handful of times. The rearrangement links TRBV5-5 to TRBJ2-5, with 10 bases lining up with TRBD2. Trimming took 4 bases from V and 5 from J; bases not matched to a gene: 8. Per germline, CDR1 SGHKS and CDR2 YYEKEE (reference sequence). The CDR3 is made up of 15 amino acids. The CDR3 sequence: CASSPRSTSGETQYF. CDR3 sequence (DNA): TGTGCCAGCAGCCCACGATCGACTAGCGGGGAGACCCAGTACTTC.

This clone came up once. The chain joins TRBV11-3 to TRBJ2-3, with TRBD2 matching over 12 bases. The germline gives CDR1 SGHNT, CDR2 YENEEA. V lost 0 bases and J lost 3; bases outside the gene matches: 1. The CDR3 has 16 residues. The CDR3 sequence is CASSLDGTSGTDTQYF. In nucleotides, the CDR3 is TGTGCCAGCAGCTTAGATGGGACTAGCGGGACAGATACGCAGTATTTT.

The chain links TRBV7-9 to TRBJ2-7; 12 bases map to TRBD2. Germline V gives CDR1 SEHNR, CDR2 FQNEAQ (reference sequence). The CDR3 runs 15 residues. Trimming cost V 8 bases and J 5 bases; bases outside gene matches: 10. The CDR3 here is CASLPLAGGDHEQYF. The DNA of the CDR3 is TGTGCCAGCTTACCCCTAGCGGGAGGGGACCACGAGCAGTACTTC.

This clone was recorded only once. This sequence joins TRBV11-2 and TRBJ2-1; 7 nucleotides match TRBD2. CDR3 length equals 14 residues. CDR1 and CDR2 (germline): SGHAT, FQNNGV. V gave up 5 bases and J gave up 3 bases; unmatched junction bases: 4. CDR3 amino acids: CASSKGLNYNEQFF. CDR3 DNA sequence: TGTGCCAGCAGCAAGGGACTAAACTACAATGAGCAGTTCTTC.